This T cell receptor (beta chain) was identified in a study of blood T cell repertoires in COVID-19. About the study: The analysed material was cDNA or gDNA that came from T cells, B-cell-depleted T cells, or PBMCs.

Cohort allocation depended upon clinical history that participants reported. Study processing details: Estimation of nucleated cell counts relied on the amplification of reference gene primers. Sequencing was performed with immunoSEQ multiplex PCR; in TCRdb, only in-frame clones are kept and a portion is missing. V and J calls and clone size are given by that table; D and trimming were obtained from the DNA. The sample includes roughly 300,000 clones, just over 85% seen only once; the top ten take roughly 4%. This CDR3 comprises 14 residues. The germline V gene has CDR1 SGHDT and CDR2 YYEEEE. Germline trimming cut 3 bases from V and 2 bases from J; bases unmatched to any gene: 4.

V gene TRBV5-6 combines with J gene TRBJ2-7, with 8 bases lining up with TRBD1. The sample comprised PBMCs or T cells enriched from blood (not recorded which). The clonotype originates from a woman aged 40 to 50 with acute COVID-19. The CDR3 loop is CASSSGQATYEQYF. The DNA for the CDR3 is TGTGCCAGCAGCTCGGGACAGGCTACCTACGAGCAGTACTTC.